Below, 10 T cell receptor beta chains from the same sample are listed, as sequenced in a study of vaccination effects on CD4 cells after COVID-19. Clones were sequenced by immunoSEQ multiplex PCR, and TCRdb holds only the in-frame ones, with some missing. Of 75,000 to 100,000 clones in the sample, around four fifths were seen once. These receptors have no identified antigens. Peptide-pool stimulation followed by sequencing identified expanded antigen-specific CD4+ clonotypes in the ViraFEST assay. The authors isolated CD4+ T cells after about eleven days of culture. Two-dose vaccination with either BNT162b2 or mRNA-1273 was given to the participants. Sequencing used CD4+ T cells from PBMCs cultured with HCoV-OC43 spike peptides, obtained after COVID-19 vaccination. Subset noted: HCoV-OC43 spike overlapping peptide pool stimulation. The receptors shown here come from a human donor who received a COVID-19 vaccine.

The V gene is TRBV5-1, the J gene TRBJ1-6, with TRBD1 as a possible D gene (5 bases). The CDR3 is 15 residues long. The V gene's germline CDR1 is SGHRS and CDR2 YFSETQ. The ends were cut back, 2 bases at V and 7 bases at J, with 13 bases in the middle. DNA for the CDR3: TGCGCCAGCAGCTTCTCTGGAGGGGACAATTCACCCCTCCACTTT. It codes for CASSFSGGDNSPLHF.

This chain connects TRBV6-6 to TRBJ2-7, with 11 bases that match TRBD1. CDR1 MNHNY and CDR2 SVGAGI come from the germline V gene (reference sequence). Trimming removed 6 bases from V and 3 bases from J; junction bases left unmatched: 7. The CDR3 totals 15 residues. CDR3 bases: TGTGCCAGCAGCCGCGCCGGGACAGGGGGCTACGAGCAGTACGTC. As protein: CASSRAGTGGYEQYV.

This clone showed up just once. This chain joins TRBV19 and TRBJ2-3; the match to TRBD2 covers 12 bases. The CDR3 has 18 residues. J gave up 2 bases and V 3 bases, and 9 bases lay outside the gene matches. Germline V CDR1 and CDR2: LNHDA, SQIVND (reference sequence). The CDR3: CASSILFTSGGNTDTQYF. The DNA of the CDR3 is TGTGCCAGTAGTATCCTTTTCACTAGCGGGGGGAACACAGATACGCAGTATTTT.

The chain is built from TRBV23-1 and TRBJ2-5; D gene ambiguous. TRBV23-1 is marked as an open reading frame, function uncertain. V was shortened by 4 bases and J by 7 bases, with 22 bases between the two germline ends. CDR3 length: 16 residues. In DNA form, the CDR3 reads TGCGCCAGCAGTCCGTTCCCCAGGTCCCCCTGGGGGACCCAGTACTTC. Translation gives CASSPFPRSPWGTQYF.

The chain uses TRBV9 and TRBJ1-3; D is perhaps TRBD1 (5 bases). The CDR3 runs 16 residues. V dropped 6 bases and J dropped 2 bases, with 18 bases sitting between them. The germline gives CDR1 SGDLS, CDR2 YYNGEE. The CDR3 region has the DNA TGTGCCAGCACCGTTGGGGGAACTCCCGCTGGAAACACCATATATTTT. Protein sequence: CASTVGGTPAGNTIYF. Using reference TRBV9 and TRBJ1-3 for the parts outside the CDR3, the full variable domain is DSGVTQTPKHLITATGQRVTLRCSPRSGDLSVYWYQQSLDQGLQFLIQYYNGEERAKGNILERFSAQQFPDLHSELNLSSLELGDSALYFCASTVGGTPAGNTIYFGEGSWLTVV.

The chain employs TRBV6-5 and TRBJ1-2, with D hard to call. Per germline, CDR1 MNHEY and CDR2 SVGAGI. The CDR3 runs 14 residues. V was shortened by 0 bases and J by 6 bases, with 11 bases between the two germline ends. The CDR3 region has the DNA TGTGCCAGCAGTTACTCGAGAGAGTCAAATGGCTACACCTTC. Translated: CASSYSRESNGYTF.

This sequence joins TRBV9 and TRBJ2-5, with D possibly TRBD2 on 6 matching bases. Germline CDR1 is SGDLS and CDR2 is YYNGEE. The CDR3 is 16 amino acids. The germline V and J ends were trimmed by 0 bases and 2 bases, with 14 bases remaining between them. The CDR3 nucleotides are TGTGCCAGCAGCGTAGAGGAGGGTCGCTCGCAAGAGACCCAGTACTTC. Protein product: CASSVEEGRSQETQYF.

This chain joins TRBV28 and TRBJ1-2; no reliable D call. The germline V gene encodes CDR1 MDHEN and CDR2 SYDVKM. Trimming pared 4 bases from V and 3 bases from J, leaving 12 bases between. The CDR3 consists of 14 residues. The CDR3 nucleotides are TGTGCCAGCAGTTCCATCTACCTTGACTATGGCTACACCTTC. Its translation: CASSSIYLDYGYTF.

CDR3 DNA: TGCGCCAGCAGCCAAGCGGGACTAGCGGGGGGAGCAGATACGCAGTATTTT. Translated: CASSQAGLAGGADTQYF. The rearrangement joins TRBV4-1 to TRBJ2-3; 15 bases line up with TRBD2. The V segment lost 1 base and the J segment 4 bases; nucleotides outside the gene matches: 3. The CDR3 contains 17 residues. Germline CDR1 is MGHRA and CDR2 is YSYEKL.

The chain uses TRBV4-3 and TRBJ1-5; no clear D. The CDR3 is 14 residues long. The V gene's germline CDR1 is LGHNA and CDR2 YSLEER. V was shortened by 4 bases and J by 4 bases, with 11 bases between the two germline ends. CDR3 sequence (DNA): TGCGCCAGCAGCCTAGAGACGGGGAATCAGCCCCAGCATTTT. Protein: CASSLETGNQPQHF.